A single sample is the source of the 2 T cell receptor beta chains below, sequenced in a study of identifying expanded T cells in peripheral blood. The assay was immunoSEQ multiplex PCR, and TCRdb's table has in-frame clones only and misses some. Here the sample spans about 110,000 clones, 85% to 90% being singletons. Specimen: blood. These receptors came from a person between 18 and 69 years old in good health.

The gene calls are TRBV10-1 and TRBJ2-4; 10 positions match TRBD1. The CDR3 consists of 15 residues. The ends lost 1 base at V and 9 bases at J; junction bases unmatched: 6. CDR1 is WNHNN and CDR2 is SYGVQD in the germline V gene (reference sequence). For the CDR3, the DNA is TGCGCCAGCAGTGAGTTAGGGACAGGGGATTGCATTCAGTACTTC. Translated: CASSELGTGDCIQYF.

In its sample, this clone was seen once. The chain joins TRBV18 to TRBJ1-4; no clear D. From germline, CDR1 is KGHSH and CDR2 LQKENI. The CDR3 contains 16 residues. Deletions cut 1 base from V and 2 bases from J, with 11 bases between. In DNA form, the CDR3 reads TGTGCCAGCTCACCACAGGCCAGCCCGACTAATGAAAAACTGTTTTTT. Encoded protein: CASSPQASPTNEKLFF.